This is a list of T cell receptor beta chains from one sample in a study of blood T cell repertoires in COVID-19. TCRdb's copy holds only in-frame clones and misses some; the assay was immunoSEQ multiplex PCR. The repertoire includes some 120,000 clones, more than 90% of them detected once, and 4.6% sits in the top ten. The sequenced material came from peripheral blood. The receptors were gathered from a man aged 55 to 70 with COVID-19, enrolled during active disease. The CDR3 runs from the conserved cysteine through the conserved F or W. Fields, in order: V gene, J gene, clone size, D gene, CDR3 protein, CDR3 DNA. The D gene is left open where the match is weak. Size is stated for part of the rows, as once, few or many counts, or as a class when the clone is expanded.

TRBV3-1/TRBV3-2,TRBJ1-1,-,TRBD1,CASSPFEGAKTEAFF,TGTGCCAGCAGCCCCTTCGAGGGGGCGAAGACTGAAGCTTTCTTT
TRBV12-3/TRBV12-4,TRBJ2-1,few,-,CASSLTDGEQFF,TGTGCCAGCAGTTTAACAGACGGTGAGCAGTTCTTC
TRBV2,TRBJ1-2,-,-,CASSPARASYGYTF,TGTGCCAGCAGCCCCGCCAGGGCCAGCTATGGCTACACCTTC
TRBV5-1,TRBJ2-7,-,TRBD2,CASSPQLAGGYEQYF,TGCGCCAGCAGCCCCCAACTAGCGGGAGGCTACGAGCAGTACTTC
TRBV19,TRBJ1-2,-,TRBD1,CASSPRQGMGYGYTF,TGTGCCAGTAGTCCAAGACAGGGGATGGGCTATGGCTACACCTTC
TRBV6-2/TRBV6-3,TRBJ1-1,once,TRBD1,CASSRQGNTEAFF,TGTGCCAGCAGTAGACAGGGGAACACTGAAGCTTTCTTT
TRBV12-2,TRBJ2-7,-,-,CASRLAPPTSSYEQYF,TGTGCAAGTCGCTTAGCACCACCCACGAGCTCCTACGAGCAGTACTTC
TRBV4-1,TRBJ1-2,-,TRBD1,CASSQGLEGGISYGYTF,TGCGCCAGCAGCCAAGGTCTTGAAGGGGGCATCAGCTATGGCTACACCTTC
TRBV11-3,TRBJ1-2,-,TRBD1,CASSLGQGIYGYTF,TGTGCCAGCAGCTTAGGACAGGGCATCTATGGCTACACCTTC
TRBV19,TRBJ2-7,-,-,CASRGNPYEQYF,TGTGCCAGTAGGGGCAACCCCTACGAGCAGTACTTC
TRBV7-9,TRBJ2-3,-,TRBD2,CASSLNGGGTDTQYF,TGTGCCAGCAGCTTAAACGGGGGGGGCACAGATACGCAGTATTTT
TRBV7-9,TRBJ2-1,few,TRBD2,CASSLARGLAGGEFF,TGTGCCAGCAGCTTAGCGCGAGGACTAGCGGGAGGCGAGTTCTTC
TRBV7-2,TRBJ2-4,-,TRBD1,CASSLGGDRVRVIQYF,TGTGCCAGCAGCTTAGGTGGGGACAGAGTGAGGGTCATTCAGTACTTC
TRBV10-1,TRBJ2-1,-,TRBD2,CASIREDFYNEQFF,TGCGCCAGCATCCGGGAGGATTTCTACAATGAGCAGTTCTTC
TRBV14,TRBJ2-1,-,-,CASSRGVPTNEQFF,TGTGCCAGCAGCCGGGGGGTCCCAACCAATGAGCAGTTCTTC
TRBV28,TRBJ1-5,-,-,CASSPPGQNNQPQHF,TGTGCCAGCAGTCCGCCGGGACAAAACAATCAGCCCCAGCATTTT
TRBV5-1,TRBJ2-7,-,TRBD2,CASSFTVAGPLSYEQYF,TGCGCCAGCAGCTTCACGGTAGCGGGACCGCTCTCCTACGAGCAGTACTTC
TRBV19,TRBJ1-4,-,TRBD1,CASTKTGINEKLFF,TGTGCCAGTACTAAGACAGGGATTAATGAAAAACTGTTTTTT
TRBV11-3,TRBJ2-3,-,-,CASSSERQATDTQYF,TGTGCCAGCAGCTCCGAGAGACAGGCGACAGATACGCAGTATTTT
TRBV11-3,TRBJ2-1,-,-,CASSQYNSYNEQFF,TGTGCCAGCAGCCAGTATAACTCCTACAATGAGCAGTTCTTC
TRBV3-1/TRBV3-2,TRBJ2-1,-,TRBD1,CASSPSGQGTYNEQFF,TGTGCCAGCAGCCCGTCGGGACAGGGTACCTACAATGAGCAGTTCTTC
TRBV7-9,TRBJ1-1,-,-,CASSFQENTEAFF,TGTGCCAGCAGCTTCCAGGAGAACACTGAAGCTTTCTTT
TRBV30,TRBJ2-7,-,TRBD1,CAWSSGTGSIEQYF,TGTGCCTGGAGTTCCGGGACAGGGTCGATCGAGCAGTACTTC
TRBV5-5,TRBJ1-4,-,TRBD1,CASSGGTGGREGEKLFF,TGTGCCAGCAGCGGCGGGACAGGGGGAAGAGAGGGTGAAAAACTGTTTTTT
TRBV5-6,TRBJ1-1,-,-,CASSLLALRGGTEAFF,TGTGCCAGCAGCTTGTTAGCTCTAAGGGGAGGCACTGAAGCTTTCTTT
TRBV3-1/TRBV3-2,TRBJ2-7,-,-,CASSREVPGAAYEQYF,TGTGCCAGCAGCCGCGAGGTCCCAGGGGCCGCCTACGAGCAGTACTTC
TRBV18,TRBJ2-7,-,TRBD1,CASSPDLTGGANYEQYF,TGTGCCAGCTCACCCGACTTGACAGGGGGAGCTAATTACGAGCAGTACTTC
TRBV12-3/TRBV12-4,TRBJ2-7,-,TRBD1,CASSLTGSHEQYF,TGTGCCAGCAGCCTGACAGGGTCCCACGAGCAGTACTTC
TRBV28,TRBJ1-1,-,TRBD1,CASRVTGTGNTEAFF,TGTGCCAGCAGGGTTACCGGGACAGGGAACACTGAAGCTTTCTTT
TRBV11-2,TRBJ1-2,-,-,CASSLRPRDTYGYTF,TGTGCCAGCAGCTTACGTCCCAGGGATACCTATGGCTACACCTTC
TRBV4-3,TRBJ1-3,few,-,CASSQGPGREDGNTIYF,TGCGCCAGCAGCCAAGGCCCAGGAAGGGAGGATGGAAACACCATATATTTT
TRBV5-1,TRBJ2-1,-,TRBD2,CASSLSVAGDNEQFF,TGCGCCAGCAGCTTGTCGGTAGCGGGGGACAATGAGCAGTTCTTC
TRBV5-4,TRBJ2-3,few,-,CASSLIQGDTQYF,TGTGCCAGCAGCTTAATACAGGGAGATACGCAGTATTTT
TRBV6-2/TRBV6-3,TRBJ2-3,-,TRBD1,CASSSPGQGIRTDTQYF,TGTGCCAGCAGTTCGCCGGGACAGGGAATAAGAACAGATACGCAGTATTTT
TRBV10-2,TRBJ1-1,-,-,CASSETGWNTEAFF,TGCGCCAGCAGTGAGACGGGTTGGAACACTGAAGCTTTCTTT
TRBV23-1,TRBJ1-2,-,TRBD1,CASSQRGRGDYGYTF,TGCGCCAGCAGTCAGAGGGGGCGCGGAGACTATGGCTACACCTTC
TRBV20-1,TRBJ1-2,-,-,CSASPPNYGYTF,TGCAGTGCTAGTCCTCCTAACTATGGCTACACCTTC
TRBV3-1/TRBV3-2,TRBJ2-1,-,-,CASIASDSYNEQFF,TGTGCCAGCATCGCGAGCGACTCCTACAATGAGCAGTTCTTC
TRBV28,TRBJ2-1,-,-,CASSLNRDSGFF,TGTGCCAGCAGTTTAAACCGGGACTCCGGGTTCTTC
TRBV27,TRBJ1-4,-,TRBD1,CASSPSGTENEKLFF,TGTGCCAGCAGTCCTTCCGGGACAGAGAATGAAAAACTGTTTTTT
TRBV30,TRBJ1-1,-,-,CAWSGTANTEAFF,TGTGCCTGGAGTGGGACAGCGAACACTGAAGCTTTCTTT
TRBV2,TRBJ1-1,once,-,CASSWTVNTEAFF,TGTGCCAGCAGTTGGACAGTGAACACTGAAGCTTTCTTT
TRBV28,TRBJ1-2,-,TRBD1,CASGSTGALNYGYTF,TGTGCCAGCGGGTCTACAGGGGCCTTAAACTATGGCTACACCTTC
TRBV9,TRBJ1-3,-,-,CASSLDMVEGNTIYF,TGTGCCAGCAGCCTTGACATGGTCGAAGGAAACACCATATATTTT
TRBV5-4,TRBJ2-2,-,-,CASSRPTRNTGELFF,TGTGCCAGCAGCAGACCGACTAGGAACACCGGGGAGCTGTTTTTT
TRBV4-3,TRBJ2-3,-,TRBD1,CASSYLLTAPGQGTDTQYF,TGCGCCAGCAGCTACCTACTTACTGCCCCGGGACAGGGCACAGATACGCAGTATTTT
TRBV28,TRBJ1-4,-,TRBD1,CASSRDRNNEKLFF,TGTGCCAGCAGTCGGGACAGAAATAATGAAAAACTGTTTTTT
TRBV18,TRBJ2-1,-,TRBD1,CASSSQTQPGTGRDEQFF,TGTGCCAGCTCAAGTCAAACCCAACCCGGGACAGGGAGGGATGAGCAGTTCTTC
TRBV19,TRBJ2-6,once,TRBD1,CASSTRGQGALAGANVLTF,TGTGCCAGTAGTACCCGGGGACAGGGGGCGCTCGCTGGGGCCAACGTCCTGACTTTC
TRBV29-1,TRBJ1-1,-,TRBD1,CSVETGARNTEAFF,TGCAGCGTAGAGACAGGGGCCCGGAACACTGAAGCTTTCTTT